This T cell receptor beta chain originates from a study of cytomegalovirus exposure and HLA in healthy donors. For the study at large: A preliminary data release comprised tens of millions of unique TCRs obtained from HLA-typed donors. Study-wide results and caveats: There were a few CMV-associated chains whose specificity for CMV antigens was confirmed in vitro. A few V segments could not be told apart, such as TRBV6-2 and TRBV6-3, and were left out. Per a prior analysis, the majority of TCR beta V segments were productive roughly 87% or roughly 30% of the time.

In germline, CDR1 is KGHSH, CDR2 LQKENI. V lost 3 bases, J lost 1 base, and 6 bases lay in between. This CDR3 contains 13 residues. Both 60 Vbeta primers and 13 Jbeta primers went into the PCR. This table comes from immunoSEQ multiplex PCR, and its TCRdb copy is limited to in-frame clones, with some not included. The data show approximately 210,000 clones, approximately 83% seen once. To note about this clone: Its target is unknown.

The genes are TRBV18 and TRBJ1-1, with a possible D match to TRBD1 (5 bases). This receptor was obtained from a woman aged 45-65 years in good health and CMV-seropositive. The sample was PBMCs. In DNA form, the CDR3 reads TGTGCCAGCTCACCGGGGCCGAACACTGAAGCTTTCTTT. It yields the protein CASSPGPNTEAFF.